The next 28 T cell receptor beta chains were all read from a single sample in a study of blood T cell repertoires in COVID-19. Clones were read by immunoSEQ multiplex PCR, and TCRdb kept only the in-frame ones, dropping some. This table holds about 330,000 clones, over 80% found once. The sequenced material came from peripheral blood. Source of these receptors: a man between 25 and 39 years old with COVID-19, enrolled during active disease.

The V call is TRBV18, the J call TRBJ1-2, with TRBD1 identical over 11 bases. The CDR3 is 15 residues long. CDR1 is KGHSH, CDR2 LQKENI, per germline. Trimming removed 3 bases from V and 7 bases from J; junction bases left unmatched: 7. The CDR3 DNA reads as TGTGCCAGCTCACCCCGGACAGGGGGCGCCGGTGGCTACACCTTC. It is translated as CASSPRTGGAGGYTF.

The rearrangement joins TRBV10-3 to TRBJ1-1, with D perhaps TRBD1 (6 bases). The germline CDR1 and CDR2 sequences are ENHRY and SYGVKD. This CDR3 contains 12 residues. V was cut by 5 bases and J by 6 bases, with 10 bases left in between. The CDR3 loop is CAISTGTAEAFF. The CDR3 DNA sequence: TGTGCCATCAGTACAGGGACGGCTGAAGCTTTCTTT.

The chain couples TRBV20-1 to TRBJ2-1; 8 bases agree with TRBD2. The V segment lost 3 bases and the J segment 1 base; nucleotides outside the gene matches: 8. This CDR3 spans 16 amino acids. CDR1 DFQATT and CDR2 SNEGSKA come from the germline V gene (reference sequence). This chain's CDR3 is CSASPMTGGSYNEQFF. The CDR3 DNA sequence: TGCAGTGCTAGTCCCATGACGGGGGGGTCCTACAATGAGCAGTTCTTC.

This rearrangement joins TRBV6-5 to TRBJ1-2, with D unclear. CDR3 length: 13 residues. V lost 7 bases, J lost 4 bases, and 13 bases lay in between. CDR1 MNHEY and CDR2 SVGAGI come from the germline V gene. CDR3 sequence reads: CASTLTTGYGYTF. CDR3 nucleotide sequence: TGTGCCAGCACCCTTACCACCGGCTATGGCTACACCTTC.

This CDR3 is CASNPMGANNEQFF. CDR3 nucleotides: TGTGCCAGCAACCCCATGGGAGCAAACAATGAGCAGTTCTTC. This rearrangement joins TRBV9 to TRBJ2-1; D may be TRBD2 (5 bases). Germline loops: CDR1 SGDLS, CDR2 YYNGEE. V gave up 6 bases and J gave up 5 bases, with 15 bases separating them. This CDR3 is 14 amino acids long.

The chain carries TRBV7-9 and TRBJ1-1, with TRBD1 identical over 8 bases. Losses at the gene ends were 5 bases for V and 6 bases for J; bases not matched to a gene: 8. This CDR3 comprises 14 residues. The germline CDR1 and CDR2 sequences are SEHNR and FQNEAQ (reference sequence). The CDR3 DNA reads as TGTGCCAGCAGCCCACCGACAGGGGTCGCTGAAGCTTTCTTT. This codes for CASSPPTGVAEAFF.

The V and J genes are TRBV28 and TRBJ2-1, with 10 bases lining up with TRBD2. CDR3 size: 15 residues. J gave up 6 bases and V 2 bases, and 4 bases lay outside the gene matches. Per germline, CDR1 MDHEN and CDR2 SYDVKM. The CDR3 nucleotides read TGTGCCAGCAGTTTACTAGCGGGAGCCCTCAATGAGCAGTTCTTC. Translated, it gives CASSLLAGALNEQFF.

V gene TRBV11-2 combines with J gene TRBJ2-1; D gene ambiguous. CDR3 length equals 14 residues. Germline lookup yields CDR1 SGHAT and CDR2 FQNNGV. Between the trimmed V and J ends, which lost 3 bases and 4 bases, there was a span of 10 bases. CDR3 nucleotide sequence: TGTGCCAGCAGCTTTGGCAGGCCTTACAATGAGCAGTTCTTC. Translating it yields CASSFGRPYNEQFF.

This clone was seen more than once but under ten times. This chain joins TRBV7-2 and TRBJ2-4; D is undetermined. From germline, CDR1 is SGHTA and CDR2 FQGNSA. There are 13 residues in the CDR3. V lost 8 bases, J lost 0 bases, and 8 bases lay in between. As DNA, the CDR3 is TGTGCCAGCCACGAGCTAGCCAAAAACATTCAGTACTTC. It codes for CASHELAKNIQYF.

J is TRBJ2-1 and V is TRBV6-1, with 7 bases matching TRBD1. CDR3 length equals 17 residues. The trim removed 2 bases at V and 7 bases at J, leaving 14 bases unmatched. Germline-derived CDR1 and CDR2 are MNHNS and SASEGT. The chain's CDR3 is CASSEFYGTDTANEQFF. The CDR3 DNA reads as TGTGCCAGCAGTGAATTTTATGGGACAGACACCGCAAATGAGCAGTTCTTC.

The V and J genes are TRBV6-5 and TRBJ2-7; D may be TRBD1 (5 bases). The germline V and J ends were trimmed by 0 bases and 1 base, with 13 bases remaining between them. Germline V gene sequence: CDR1 MNHEY, CDR2 SVGAGI. The CDR3 is 16 amino acids. CDR3: CASSYSLDTVSYEQYF. The DNA for the CDR3 is TGTGCCAGCAGTTACTCTTTGGACACTGTATCCTACGAGCAGTACTTC.

The V and J genes are TRBV24-1 and TRBJ2-2; 12 positions agree with TRBD2. V trimming: 4 bases; J trimming: 7 bases; junction bases outside the gene matches: 3. Germline loops: CDR1 KGHDR, CDR2 SFDVKD. The CDR3 loop spans 15 amino acids. CDR3 amino acids: CATSDPTSGGGELFF. CDR3 nucleotides: TGTGCCACCAGTGACCCGACTAGCGGGGGCGGGGAGCTGTTTTTT.

CDR3 nucleotides: TGTGCCAGCAGTCGCGGATTCACAGATACGCAGTATTTT. Translating gives CASSRGFTDTQYF. V is TRBV6-5 and J is TRBJ2-3; D gene unclear. This CDR3 spans 13 amino acids. Germline-derived CDR1 and CDR2 are MNHEY and SVGAGI. The germline V and J ends were trimmed by 5 bases and 2 bases, with 8 bases remaining between them.

The J gene is TRBJ1-4, the V gene TRBV19; TRBD1 matches 12 bases. Germline CDR1 is LNHDA and CDR2 is SQIVND (reference sequence). V lost 4 bases to trimming and J lost 0 bases; unmatched junction nucleotides: 9. The CDR3 loop spans 19 amino acids. The CDR3 region is CASSTGQGAYFTTNEKLFF. As DNA, the CDR3 is TGTGCCAGTAGTACGGGACAGGGGGCGTACTTTACAACTAATGAAAAACTGTTTTTT.

This clone was picked up one time. The rearrangement uses TRBV15 and TRBJ1-5; D unresolved. Germline V lookup: CDR1 LNHNV, CDR2 YYDKDF (reference sequence). The CDR3 totals 17 residues. V was clipped by 0 bases and J by 0 bases, with 12 bases between them. In DNA, the CDR3 is TGTGCCACCAGCAGAGAGGGAGCTAGTTATAGCAATCAGCCCCAGCATTTT. Protein sequence: CATSREGASYSNQPQHF.

CDR3 sequence reads: CASSIAPGNYGYTF. In DNA form, the CDR3 reads TGTGCCAGTAGTATAGCCCCAGGGAACTATGGCTACACCTTC. J is TRBJ1-2 and V is TRBV19; possible D gene TRBD1, 5 bases. The CDR3 length is 14 residues. Germline V lookup: CDR1 LNHDA, CDR2 SQIVND (reference sequence). The V end lost 1 base, the J end lost 2 bases, and 8 bases lay between the germline ends.

The chain couples TRBV27 to TRBJ1-1; 8 positions agree with TRBD1. The CDR3 contains 13 residues. The germline gives CDR1 MNHEY, CDR2 SMNVEV (reference sequence). Trimming removed 9 bases from V and 7 bases from J; junction bases left unmatched: 10. The CDR3 spells CASRTGHHFEAFF. The CDR3 DNA is TGTGCCAGTCGGACAGGGCACCACTTTGAAGCTTTCTTT.

The chain recombines TRBV2 with TRBJ2-1; 10 bases fit TRBD1. Looked up from germline, CDR1 is SNHLY and CDR2 is FYNNEI. This CDR3 is built from 13 residues. Trimming took 5 bases from V and 7 from J; bases not matched to a gene: 2. CDR3 nucleotides: TGTGCCAGCAGTTGGGACAGGGGAAATGAGCAGTTCTTC. Its translation is CASSWDRGNEQFF.

The V and J genes are TRBV3-1 (or the pseudogene TRBV3-2) and TRBJ2-7; weak D call: TRBD2 (6 bases). V gave up 5 bases and J gave up 7 bases, with 18 bases separating them. Germline CDR1 reads LGHDT; CDR2 reads YNNKEL (reference sequence). The CDR3 totals 14 residues. CDR3: CASSAWDGSREQYF. The CDR3 region has the DNA TGTGCCAGCAGCGCCTGGGACGGGAGCCGGGAGCAGTACTTC.

The chain has TRBV6-5 and TRBJ1-6; the D gene is possibly TRBD1 (6 bases). Germline-derived CDR1 and CDR2 are MNHEY and SVGAGI. Trimming removed 7 bases at V and 7 bases at J, with 17 bases between. This CDR3 has 15 amino acids. The CDR3 loop reads CASITSQGQNSPLHF. CDR3 in DNA: TGTGCCAGCATTACTTCACAGGGCCAAAATTCACCCCTCCACTTT.

This sequence joins TRBV5-1 and TRBJ2-1; TRBD2 aligns across 8 bases. This CDR3 region has 14 residues. The ends lost 1 base at V and 5 bases at J; junction bases unmatched: 2. In germline, CDR1 is SGHRS, CDR2 YFSETQ. The CDR3: CASSLSGSNNEQFF. DNA for the CDR3: TGCGCCAGCAGCTTGAGCGGGAGCAACAATGAGCAGTTCTTC.

V and J are TRBV6-5 and TRBJ1-2, with D possibly being TRBD1 (6 bases). CDR1 is MNHEY, CDR2 SVGAGI, per germline. Trimming shortened V by 5 bases and J by 5 bases, and 12 bases separated the two germline ends. This CDR3 has 13 residues. The CDR3 DNA reads TGTGCCAGCAGTACCCGGGGGGCTTATGGCTACACCTTC. It encodes CASSTRGAYGYTF.

The chain employs TRBV5-1 and TRBJ2-5; D is possibly TRBD1 (6 bases). V was pared by 4 bases and J by 6 bases, with 16 bases between. Germline V gene lookup returns CDR1 SGHRS and CDR2 YFSETQ. CDR3 length: 14 amino acids. The CDR3 protein is CASSLSDSSQTQYF. In DNA form, the CDR3 reads TGCGCCAGCAGCCTTTCGGACAGCTCACAGACCCAGTACTTC.

The chain joins TRBV3-1 (or the pseudogene TRBV3-2) to TRBJ2-1; 7 positions agree with TRBD1. Germline values: CDR1 LGHDT, CDR2 YNNKEL (reference sequence). This CDR3 region has 14 residues. With 7 bases clipped from V and 2 bases from J, the junction kept 5 bases outside the gene matches. The CDR3 loop reads CASTLQGAYNEQFF. Here the CDR3 DNA reads TGTGCCAGCACTCTCCAGGGGGCCTACAATGAGCAGTTCTTC.

The J gene is TRBJ2-5, the V gene TRBV19; TRBD2 matches 15 bases. This CDR3 region has 19 residues. V was pared by 8 bases and J by 5 bases, with 18 bases of the junction left unmatched. Germline CDR1 is LNHDA and CDR2 is SQIVND (reference sequence). CDR3 in DNA: TGTGCCAGTCGGAAAAGATTGGGACTAGCGGGGGGAACGGGGGAGACCCAGTACTTC. It codes for CASRKRLGLAGGTGETQYF.

This chain connects TRBV27 to TRBJ1-2; D not resolved. The CDR3 runs to 14 residues. V shed 5 bases and J shed 0 bases, with 10 bases lying between them. Germline V gives CDR1 MNHEY, CDR2 SMNVEV (reference sequence). The CDR3 sequence is CASSQEGSNYGYTF. As DNA, the CDR3 is TGTGCCAGCAGTCAGGAGGGTTCTAACTATGGCTACACCTTC.

The rearrangement links TRBV5-1 to TRBJ1-1; the D is unclear. The CDR3 is 15 residues long. With 4 bases removed from V and 7 bases from J, the gap between germline ends came to 20 bases. Looked up from germline, CDR1 is SGHRS and CDR2 is YFSETQ. The CDR3 coding sequence is TGCGCCAGCAGCCCTGGACCCGGGGAGTGGGGTGAAGCTTTCTTT. Protein product: CASSPGPGEWGEAFF.

The rearrangement joins TRBV7-3 to TRBJ2-2; D unresolved. Looked up from germline, CDR1 is SGHTA and CDR2 is FQGTGA. The CDR3 covers 14 residues. V was shortened by 2 bases and J by 0 bases, with 4 bases between the two germline ends. DNA for the CDR3: TGTGCCAGCAGCTTATCTACGAACACCGGGGAGCTGTTTTTT. The encoded protein is CASSLSTNTGELFF.